The 11 T cell receptor beta chains below come from one sample, sequenced in a study of blood T cell repertoires in COVID-19. Clones were sequenced by immunoSEQ multiplex PCR, and TCRdb holds only the in-frame ones, with some missing. The sample consists of around 120,000 clones, 70% to 85% of them appearing once. The sequencing input was peripheral blood. These receptors all come from a man aged 65 to 79 with active or convalescent COVID-19.

The chain recombines TRBV7-2 with TRBJ2-2, with D unclear. CDR3 length equals 15 residues. Germline V gives CDR1 SGHTA, CDR2 FQGNSA. V was clipped by 1 base and J by 1 base, with 7 bases between them. The CDR3 sequence is CASSLGSKNTGELFF. The CDR3 region has the DNA TGTGCCAGCAGCTTAGGTTCCAAGAACACCGGGGAGCTGTTTTTT.

The chain carries TRBV11-2 and TRBJ1-5, with 8 positions matching TRBD1. Looked up from germline, CDR1 is SGHAT and CDR2 is FQNNGV. CDR3 length: 16 residues. After removal of 5 bases from V and 5 bases from J, the junction contained 11 bases not matched to a gene. CDR3 sequence reads: CASSPEGTGGYQPQHF. For the CDR3, the DNA is TGTGCCAGCAGCCCCGAAGGGACAGGCGGGTATCAGCCCCAGCATTTT. Combining the CDR3 with reference TRBV11-2 and TRBJ1-5 gives the whole variable domain EAGVAQSPRYKIIEKRQSVAFWCNPISGHATLYWYQQILGQGPKLLIQFQNNGVVDDSQLPKDRFSAERLKGVDSTLKIQPAKLEDSAVYLCASSPEGTGGYQPQHFGDGTRLSIL.

The rearrangement joins TRBV11-2 to TRBJ2-1; D ambiguous. Trimming left V 5 bases short and J 10 bases short, with 9 bases between. CDR1 is SGHAT, CDR2 FQNNGV, per germline. This CDR3 is built from 11 residues. CDR3 loop: CASSPEREQFF. In nucleotides, the CDR3 is TGTGCCAGCAGCCCAGAGAGGGAGCAGTTCTTC. The whole variable domain, remainder taken from reference TRBV11-2 and TRBJ2-1, is EAGVAQSPRYKIIEKRQSVAFWCNPISGHATLYWYQQILGQGPKLLIQFQNNGVVDDSQLPKDRFSAERLKGVDSTLKIQPAKLEDSAVYLCASSPEREQFFGPGTRLTVL.

The chain couples TRBV10-3 to TRBJ2-3; TRBD2 might be the D (6 bases). CDR3 length: 15 amino acids. Germline V CDR1 and CDR2: ENHRY, SYGVKD. V lost 1 base and J lost 2, with 10 bases in between. The CDR3 loop reads CAISEWRGPTDTQYF. The CDR3 nucleotides read TGTGCCATCAGTGAGTGGCGGGGCCCCACAGATACGCAGTATTTT.

The chain combines TRBV7-2 with TRBJ1-1; no firm D call. Trimming pared 0 bases from V and 5 bases from J, leaving 10 bases between. CDR1 is SGHTA and CDR2 is FQGNSA in the germline V gene. There are 14 residues in the CDR3. CDR3 amino acids: CASSLARPGTEAFF. The CDR3 bases are TGTGCCAGCAGCTTAGCCAGGCCTGGGACTGAAGCTTTCTTT. The full variable domain, with the rest looked up from reference TRBV7-2 and TRBJ1-1, is GAGVSQSPSNKVTEKGKDVELRCDPISGHTALYWYRQSLGQGLEFLIYFQGNSAPDKSGLPSDRFSAERTGGSVSTLTIQRTQQEDSAVYLCASSLARPGTEAFFGQGTRLTVV.

This clone turned up a few times. This chain joins TRBV27 and TRBJ1-5; a possible D gene is TRBD1 (6 bases). V was shortened by 2 bases and J by 6 bases, with 14 bases between the two germline ends. This CDR3 is built from 15 residues. CDR1 and CDR2 (germline): MNHEY, SMNVEV (reference sequence). The CDR3 loop is CASSLGAGVGQPQHF. CDR3 in DNA: TGTGCCAGCAGTTTAGGGGCAGGGGTTGGTCAGCCCCAGCATTTT.

The chain joins TRBV29-1 to TRBJ2-5, with 10 bases aligning to TRBD2. This CDR3 comprises 14 residues. V was clipped by 7 bases and J by 0 bases; unmatched bases: 5. CDR1 and CDR2 from the germline V gene are SQVTM and ANQGSEA. The chain's CDR3 is CSALTSGHQETQYF. In nucleotides, the CDR3 is TGCAGCGCCTTGACTAGCGGGCACCAAGAGACCCAGTACTTC.

The chain couples TRBV6-5 to TRBJ1-1; D may be TRBD1 (5 bases). V lost 6 bases to trimming and J lost 11 bases, with 19 bases between them. Germline-derived CDR1 and CDR2 are MNHEY and SVGAGI. CDR3 size: 13 residues. The CDR3 DNA follows: TGTGCCAGCAGCCCGGGGGGGAGGGCATGGGCTTTCTTT. Translated, it gives CASSPGGRAWAFF.

The chain carries TRBV11-2 and TRBJ1-4; a weak D match, TRBD1 (5 bases). V lost 1 base to trimming and J lost 0 bases, with 9 bases between them. The germline CDR1 and CDR2 sequences are SGHAT and FQNNGV. The CDR3 sequence is 16 residues long. CDR3 coding DNA: TGTGCCAGCAGCTTAGCCGGGGGGACAACTAATGAAAAACTGTTTTTT. Translating it yields CASSLAGGTTNEKLFF.

This chain connects TRBV2 to TRBJ1-4; 9 bases agree with TRBD1. This CDR3 has 13 residues. Germline loops: CDR1 SNHLY, CDR2 FYNNEI. V trimming: 10 bases; J trimming: 3 bases; junction bases outside the gene matches: 3. The CDR3 DNA reads as TGTGCCAACGGACAGGGGTCTAATGAAAAACTGTTTTTT. It specifies CANGQGSNEKLFF.

The V call is TRBV29-1, the J call TRBJ1-5; the D gene is possibly TRBD1 (5 bases). The CDR3 has 13 amino acids. The germline gives CDR1 SQVTM, CDR2 ANQGSEA. Trimming took off 0 bases at V and 9 bases at J, with 12 bases between the two ends. The CDR3 nucleotides are TGCAGCGTTGAAGAAACGGCGCAGGGGCCCCAGCATTTT. This encodes CSVEETAQGPQHF. Based on the CDR3 plus reference TRBV29-1 and TRBJ1-5, the full variable domain is SAVISQKPSRDICQRGTSLTIQCQVDSQVTMMFWYRQQPGQSLTLIATANQGSEATYESGFVIDKFPISRPNLTFSTLTVSNMSPEDSSIYLCSVEETAQGPQHFGDGTRLSIL.